The 15 T cell receptor beta chains given below trace back to one sample, sequenced in a study of control samples from healthy donors and cancer patients. The repertoire was sequenced with immunoSEQ multiplex PCR; TCRdb's copy has only in-frame clones and lacks some. The data show around 50,000 clones, with 90% to 95% seen just once and 2.4% held by the top ten. Sequenced input: blood. All receptors come from a man aged 25 to 45 in good health.

The CDR3 DNA sequence: TGTGCCAGCAGCCTGGGACAGTTGGGACTAGCGGGAGGCAATGAGCAGTTCTTC. Translating it yields CASSLGQLGLAGGNEQFF. The chain employs TRBV7-9 and TRBJ2-1; TRBD2 agrees at 15 bases. The CDR3 runs to 18 residues. Germline V gene sequence: CDR1 SEHNR, CDR2 FQNEAQ (reference sequence). The trim removed 5 bases at V and 6 bases at J, leaving 11 bases unmatched.

The chain links TRBV14 to TRBJ2-3; possibly TRBD1 or TRBD2 for D (5 bases each). In germline, CDR1 is SGHDN, CDR2 FVKESK. V lost 5 bases, J lost 2 bases, and 14 bases lay in between. This CDR3 has 15 amino acids. The CDR3 sequence: CASSIRDGYTDTQYF. The CDR3 DNA reads as TGTGCCAGCAGCATCCGGGACGGATACACAGATACGCAGTATTTT.

The gene calls are TRBV3-1 (or the pseudogene TRBV3-2) and TRBJ2-2; TRBD2 is a possible D gene (5 bases). This CDR3 contains 17 residues. V lost 3 bases and J lost 2, with 16 bases in between. The germline V gene encodes CDR1 LGHDT and CDR2 YNNKEL (reference sequence). CDR3 loop: CASSQTLNLANTGELFF. DNA of the CDR3: TGTGCCAGCAGCCAGACTCTTAACCTAGCAAACACCGGGGAGCTGTTTTTT.

The V and J genes are TRBV7-2 and TRBJ2-3, with D possibly being TRBD2 (7 bases). CDR3 length: 16 residues. CDR1 and CDR2 (germline): SGHTA, FQGNSA. Deletions cut 5 bases from V and 1 base from J, with 16 bases between. The CDR3 DNA is TGTGCCAGCAGCCTCAAGTCGGGGGGCGGCACAGATACGCAGTATTTT. Its protein is CASSLKSGGGTDTQYF.

V gene TRBV28 combines with J gene TRBJ1-1, with D perhaps matching TRBD1 (6 bases). Per germline, CDR1 MDHEN and CDR2 SYDVKM. The CDR3 is 15 residues long. Trimming left V 5 bases short and J 1 base short, with 14 bases between. In DNA form, the CDR3 reads TGTGCCAGCAGTAGGGGGGGCAGCGGGAACACTGAAGCTTTCTTT. This codes for CASSRGGSGNTEAFF.

J is TRBJ1-1 and V is TRBV25-1, with unresolved D. CDR1 MGHDK and CDR2 SYGVNS come from the germline V gene. V was trimmed by 3 bases and J by 1 base, leaving 12 bases between them. The CDR3 sequence is 15 residues long. This CDR3 is CASSDPRRRNTEAFF. The CDR3 DNA follows: TGTGCCAGCAGTGATCCCCGACGGAGGAACACTGAAGCTTTCTTT.

This chain links TRBV12-5 with TRBJ1-6; unclear D gene. The CDR3 extends over 16 amino acids. Trimming took off 0 bases at V and 1 base at J, with 7 bases between the two ends. CDR1 is LGHNT and CDR2 is FRNRAP in the germline V gene. This chain's CDR3 is CASGLVAGSYNSPLHF. The CDR3 nucleotides read TGTGCTAGTGGTTTGGTGGCAGGTTCCTATAATTCACCCCTCCACTTT.

This clone has just one count. CDR3 amino acids: CASSRATGTEAFF. CDR3 DNA sequence: TGTGCCAGCTCACGAGCGACTGGGACTGAAGCTTTCTTT. The chain recombines TRBV18 with TRBJ1-1; D is uncertain. This CDR3 region has 13 residues. Germline lookup yields CDR1 KGHSH and CDR2 LQKENI. The V end lost 4 bases, the J end lost 5 bases, and 11 bases lay between the germline ends.

The chain carries TRBV11-3 and TRBJ2-1; TRBD2 is a possible D gene (6 bases). Germline V gene sequence: CDR1 SGHNT, CDR2 YENEEA. V was shortened by 5 bases and J by 0 bases, with 11 bases between the two germline ends. The CDR3 is 15 residues long. CDR3 bases: TGTGCCAGCAGCCGGGGGTTTAGCTCCTACAATGAGCAGTTCTTC. Translation: CASSRGFSSYNEQFF.

V and J are TRBV2 and TRBJ2-7; TRBD1 aligns across 12 bases. The CDR3 sequence is 15 residues long. Germline V lookup: CDR1 SNHLY, CDR2 FYNNEI. The ends lost 6 bases at V and 5 bases at J; junction bases unmatched: 8. CDR3 residues: CASRGQGALKNEQYF. The CDR3 DNA is TGTGCCAGCAGGGGACAGGGGGCACTAAAGAACGAGCAGTACTTC.

This chain's CDR3 is CASSQADYDEQFF. The DNA for the CDR3 is TGCGCCAGCAGCCAAGCCGATTACGATGAGCAGTTCTTC. The chain has TRBV4-1 and TRBJ2-1; no reliable D call. V was clipped by 1 base and J by 8 bases, with 9 bases between them. Germline V gene lookup returns CDR1 MGHRA and CDR2 YSYEKL. The CDR3 totals 13 residues.

This clone was recorded a few times. This chain joins TRBV25-1 and TRBJ2-2; D is uncertain. The ends were cut back, 8 bases at V and 6 bases at J, with 10 bases in the middle. The CDR3 totals 12 residues. In germline, CDR1 is MGHDK, CDR2 SYGVNS. CDR3 amino acids: CASGPRAGELFF. In DNA, the CDR3 is TGTGCCAGCGGTCCTAGGGCCGGGGAGCTGTTTTTT.

The chain links TRBV5-4 to TRBJ2-7; D uncertain. The CDR3 length is 12 residues. CDR1 and CDR2 (germline): SGHNT, YYREEE (reference sequence). V was pared by 4 bases and J by 2 bases, with 7 bases between. CDR3 bases: TGTGCCAGCAGCATCCGACCCTACGAGCAGTACTTC. Translated, it gives CASSIRPYEQYF. Variable domain in full (rest from reference TRBV5-4 and TRBJ2-7): ETGVTQSPTHLIKTRGQQVTLRCSSQSGHNTVSWYQQALGQGPQFIFQYYREEENGRGNFPPRFSGLQFPNYSSELNVNALELDDSALYLCASSIRPYEQYFGPGTRLTVT.

The gene calls are TRBV7-2 and TRBJ2-3; no definite D call. CDR3 length: 13 residues. Between the trimmed V and J ends, which lost 1 base and 4 bases, there was a span of 6 bases. From germline, CDR1 is SGHTA and CDR2 FQGNSA. The CDR3 spells CASSLGPSDTQYF. The CDR3 DNA sequence: TGTGCCAGCAGCTTAGGACCGTCAGATACGCAGTATTTT.

J is TRBJ2-7 and V is TRBV23-1; 8 bases line up with TRBD1. TRBV23-1 is labeled an ORF, and its function is uncertain. The CDR3 extends over 16 amino acids. J lost 2 bases, V lost 1 base, and 7 bases had no gene match. CDR3 residues: CASSQLLTGEPYEQYF. DNA for the CDR3: TGCGCCAGCAGTCAATTACTGACAGGGGAGCCCTACGAGCAGTACTTC.